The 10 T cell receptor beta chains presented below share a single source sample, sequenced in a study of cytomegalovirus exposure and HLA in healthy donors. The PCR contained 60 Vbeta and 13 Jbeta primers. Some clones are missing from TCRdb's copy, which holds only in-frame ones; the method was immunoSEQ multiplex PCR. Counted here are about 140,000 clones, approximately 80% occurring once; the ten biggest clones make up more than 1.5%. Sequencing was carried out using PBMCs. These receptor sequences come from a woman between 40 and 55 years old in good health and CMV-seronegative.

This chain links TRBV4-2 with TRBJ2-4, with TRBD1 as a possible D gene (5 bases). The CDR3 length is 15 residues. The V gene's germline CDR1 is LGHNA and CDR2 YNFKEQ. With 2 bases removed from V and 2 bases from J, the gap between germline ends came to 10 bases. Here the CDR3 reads CASSQPGHTKNIQYF. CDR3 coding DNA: TGTGCCAGCAGCCAACCAGGACATACCAAAAACATTCAGTACTTC.

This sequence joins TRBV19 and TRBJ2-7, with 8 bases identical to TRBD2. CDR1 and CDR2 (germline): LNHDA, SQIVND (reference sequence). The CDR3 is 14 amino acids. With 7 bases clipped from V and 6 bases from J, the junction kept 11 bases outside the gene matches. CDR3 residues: CASIGSGSDAEQYF. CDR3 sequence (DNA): TGTGCCAGTATTGGCAGCGGGAGTGACGCCGAGCAGTACTTC.

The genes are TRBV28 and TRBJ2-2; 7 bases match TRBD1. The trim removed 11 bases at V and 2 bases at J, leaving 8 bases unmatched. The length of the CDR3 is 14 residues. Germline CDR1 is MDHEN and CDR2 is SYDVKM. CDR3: CAVQGESNTGELFF. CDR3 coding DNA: TGTGCCGTCCAGGGGGAGAGCAACACCGGGGAGCTGTTTTTT. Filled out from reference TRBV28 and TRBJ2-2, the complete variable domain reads DVKVTQSSRYLVKRTGEKVFLECVQDMDHENMFWYRQDPGLGLRLIYFSYDVKMKEKGDIPEGYSVSREKKERFSLILESASTNQTSMYLCAVQGESNTGELFFGEGSRLTVL.

In nucleotides, the CDR3 is TGTGCCAGCAGCCATGACAGGGGAGGATACGAGCAGTACTTC. Amino acids: CASSHDRGGYEQYF. The V and J genes are TRBV9 and TRBJ2-7; 8 bases agree with TRBD1. The CDR3 has 14 amino acids. V lost 4 bases, J lost 4 bases, and 7 bases stayed unmatched. Looked up from germline, CDR1 is SGDLS and CDR2 is YYNGEE.

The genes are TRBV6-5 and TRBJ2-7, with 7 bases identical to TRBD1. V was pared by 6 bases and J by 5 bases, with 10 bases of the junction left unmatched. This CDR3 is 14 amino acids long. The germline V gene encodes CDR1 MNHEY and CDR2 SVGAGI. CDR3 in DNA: TGTGCCAGCAGGCAGGGGGAAACTAGTAACGAGCAGTACTTC. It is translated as CASRQGETSNEQYF.

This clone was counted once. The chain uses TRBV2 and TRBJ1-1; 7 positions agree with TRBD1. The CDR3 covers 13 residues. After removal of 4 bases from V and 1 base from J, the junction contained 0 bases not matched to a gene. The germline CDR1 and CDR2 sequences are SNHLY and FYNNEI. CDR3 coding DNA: TGTGCCAGCAGTGGACAGGGGAACACTGAAGCTTTCTTT. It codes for CASSGQGNTEAFF.

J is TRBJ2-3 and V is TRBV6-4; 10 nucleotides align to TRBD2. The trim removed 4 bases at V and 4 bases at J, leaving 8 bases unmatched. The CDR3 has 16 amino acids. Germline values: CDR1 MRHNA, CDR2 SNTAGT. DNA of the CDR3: TGTGCCAGCAGTGCCCGAGCGGGAGGGGTCCCAGATACGCAGTATTTT. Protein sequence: CASSARAGGVPDTQYF.

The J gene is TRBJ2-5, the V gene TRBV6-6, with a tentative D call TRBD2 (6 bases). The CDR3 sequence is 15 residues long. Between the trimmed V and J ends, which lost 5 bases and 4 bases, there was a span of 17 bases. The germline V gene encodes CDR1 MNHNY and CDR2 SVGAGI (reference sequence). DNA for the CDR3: TGTGCCAGCAGTCCGGGGGTAAGGATGGGAGAGACCCAGTACTTC. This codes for CASSPGVRMGETQYF.

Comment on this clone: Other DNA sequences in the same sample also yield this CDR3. CDR3 in amino acids: CASSRRVQETQYF. CDR3 sequence (DNA): TGTGCCAGCAGCCGCAGGGTCCAAGAGACCCAGTACTTC. The chain links TRBV7-2 to TRBJ2-5, with D tentatively TRBD1 (5 bases). Trimming took 5 bases from V and 1 from J, leaving 8 bases between them. This CDR3 spans 13 amino acids. Germline CDR1 reads SGHTA; CDR2 reads FQGNSA.

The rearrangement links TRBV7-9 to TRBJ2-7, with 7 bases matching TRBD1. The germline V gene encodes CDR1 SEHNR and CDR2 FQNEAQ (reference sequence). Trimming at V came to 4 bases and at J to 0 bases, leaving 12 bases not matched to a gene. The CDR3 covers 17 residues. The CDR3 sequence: CASSSYTGTVSSYEQYF. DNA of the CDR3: TGTGCCAGCAGCTCGTACACCGGGACAGTTAGCTCCTACGAGCAGTACTTC. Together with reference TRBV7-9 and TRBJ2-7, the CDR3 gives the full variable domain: DTGVSQNPRHKITKRGQNVTFRCDPISEHNRLYWYRQTLGQGPEFLTYFQNEAQLEKSRLLSDRFSAERPKGSFSTLEIQRTEQGDSAMYLCASSSYTGTVSSYEQYFGPGTRLTVT.